What follows are 20 T cell receptor beta chains derived from one specimen sequenced in a study of T cell responses to AZD1222 COVID-19 vaccine. Sequencing was performed with immunoSEQ multiplex PCR; in TCRdb, only in-frame clones are kept and a portion is missing. This sample contains 150,000 or so clones. Sequencing was done on a sample of peripheral blood. The source of these receptors is an adult in good health.

The chain recombines TRBV9 with TRBJ2-5; 9 bases are a match to TRBD2. The V and J ends lost 0 bases and 4 bases, in that order; junction bases with no gene match: 7. Germline values: CDR1 SGDLS, CDR2 YYNGEE. The CDR3 spans 16 residues. As DNA, the CDR3 is TGTGCCAGCAGCGTAGACTCGCGGGGGGGCCGAGAGACCCAGTACTTC. Protein product: CASSVDSRGGRETQYF.

This chain connects TRBV2 to TRBJ2-3; D not resolved. Germline V gene lookup returns CDR1 SNHLY and CDR2 FYNNEI. CDR3 length: 12 amino acids. The CDR3 DNA follows: TGTACAGCACTGCTTAGCACAGATACGCAGTATTTT. Residues: CTALLSTDTQYF.

The rearrangement uses TRBV7-9 and TRBJ2-3, with TRBD1 as a possible D gene (5 bases). Per germline, CDR1 SEHNR and CDR2 FQNEAQ (reference sequence). The CDR3 is made up of 13 amino acids. The ends were cut back, 7 bases at V and 10 bases at J, with 18 bases in the middle. The CDR3 nucleotides read TGTGCCAGCATTAGGGAACAGGTCTCGGCGCAGTATTTT. Encoded protein: CASIREQVSAQYF.

V is TRBV30 and J is TRBJ1-2, with D uncertain. Germline-derived CDR1 and CDR2 are GTSNPN and SVGIG (reference sequence). This CDR3 is built from 11 residues. The germline V and J ends were trimmed by 4 bases and 8 bases, with 11 bases remaining between them. The CDR3 loop reads CAWKGRRGYTF. The CDR3 DNA reads as TGTGCCTGGAAAGGGAGACGGGGCTACACCTTC.

The gene calls are TRBV14 and TRBJ1-4, with D uncertain. The germline gives CDR1 SGHDN, CDR2 FVKESK. The germline V and J ends were trimmed by 0 bases and 4 bases, with 6 bases remaining between them. The CDR3 totals 14 residues. CDR3 DNA: TGTGCCAGCAGCCAAGAGGGCATTAATGAAAAACTGTTTTTT. It encodes CASSQEGINEKLFF.

The CDR3 nucleotides are TGTGCCAGTAGTATGACCGGGAGTTACCCCAATCAGCCCCAGCATTTT. Encoded protein: CASSMTGSYPNQPQHF. The V call is TRBV19, the J call TRBJ1-5, with D hard to call. There are 16 residues in the CDR3. V was pared by 3 bases and J by 3 bases, with 15 bases between. Germline-derived CDR1 and CDR2 are LNHDA and SQIVND (reference sequence).

The chain combines TRBV10-3 with TRBJ1-1; 9 bases line up with TRBD1. The CDR3 loop spans 14 amino acids. Germline values: CDR1 ENHRY, CDR2 SYGVKD. J gave up 4 bases and V 6 bases, and 6 bases lay outside the gene matches. For the CDR3, the DNA is TGTGCCATCAGGACGACAGGGGGAGTCACTGAAGCTTTCTTT. Its protein is CAIRTTGGVTEAFF.

The chain carries TRBV3-1 (or the pseudogene TRBV3-2) and TRBJ2-7; D remains ambiguous. CDR1 and CDR2 (germline): LGHDT, YNNKEL (reference sequence). The CDR3 sequence is 14 residues long. Trimming took 0 bases from V and 2 from J, leaving 8 bases between them. The CDR3 is CASSQEIKPYEQYF. CDR3 coding DNA: TGTGCCAGCAGCCAAGAGATCAAACCCTACGAGCAGTACTTC.

V is TRBV6-5 and J is TRBJ1-1; D is unclear. Trimming cost V 2 bases and J 5 bases, with 12 bases left between them. The CDR3 runs 14 residues. Germline V gives CDR1 MNHEY, CDR2 SVGAGI. The CDR3 bases are TGTGCCAGCAGTTACGTGGCAGGTCAAACTGAAGCTTTCTTT. Translated, it gives CASSYVAGQTEAFF.

This chain joins TRBV11-2 and TRBJ1-3; 11 nucleotides match TRBD1. V trimming: 4 bases; J trimming: 4 bases; junction bases outside the gene matches: 12. Looked up from germline, CDR1 is SGHAT and CDR2 is FQNNGV. The CDR3 spans 18 residues. The DNA of the CDR3 is TGTGCCAGCAGCTGGGGTCTAAGGACAGGGGGCGAAGGAAACACCATATATTTT. This codes for CASSWGLRTGGEGNTIYF. The full variable domain, rest sourced from reference TRBV11-2 and TRBJ1-3, is EAGVAQSPRYKIIEKRQSVAFWCNPISGHATLYWYQQILGQGPKLLIQFQNNGVVDDSQLPKDRFSAERLKGVDSTLKIQPAKLEDSAVYLCASSWGLRTGGEGNTIYFGEGSWLTVV.

The J gene is TRBJ1-1, the V gene TRBV12-5, with D unclear. The CDR3 is 13 amino acids. Deletions cut 0 bases from V and 1 base from J, with 3 bases between. In germline, CDR1 is LGHNT, CDR2 FRNRAP. This CDR3 reads CASGLVENTEAFF. For the CDR3, the DNA is TGTGCTAGTGGTTTGGTGGAGAACACTGAAGCTTTCTTT.

The chain links TRBV4-1 to TRBJ1-4; 8 positions match TRBD1. CDR1 is MGHRA and CDR2 is YSYEKL in the germline V gene. With V trimmed by 4 bases and J by 6 bases, 19 bases remained unmatched. The CDR3 runs to 19 residues. CDR3 protein: CASSRSRDRRREGYEKLFF. CDR3 coding DNA: TGCGCCAGCAGCCGATCCAGGGACAGGCGCCGTGAGGGGTATGAAAAACTGTTTTTT.

The chain recombines TRBV7-6 with TRBJ1-3; 8 positions agree with TRBD1. With V trimmed by 5 bases and J by 1 base, 7 bases remained unmatched. Germline lookup yields CDR1 SGHVS and CDR2 FNYEAQ. This CDR3 has 16 residues. CDR3 bases: TGTGCCAGCAGCCCCGACCGGACAGGGTCTGGAAACACCATATATTTT. Translating it yields CASSPDRTGSGNTIYF.

This CDR3 is CASSTHERGGINEQFF. The CDR3 DNA reads TGTGCCAGCAGTACCCACGAGCGGGGGGGCATCAATGAGCAGTTCTTC. The chain joins TRBV28 to TRBJ2-1, with 10 bases aligning to TRBD2. The CDR3 sequence is 16 residues long. CDR1 and CDR2 from the germline V gene are MDHEN and SYDVKM. V shed 5 bases and J 6 bases; nucleotides not matched to a gene: 10.

The chain couples TRBV4-1 to TRBJ1-2; 12 positions match TRBD1. This CDR3 comprises 16 residues. Unmatched junction bases numbered 7, after V lost 4 bases and J lost 4 bases. The V gene's germline CDR1 is MGHRA and CDR2 YSYEKL. The CDR3 DNA is TGCGCCAGCAGCCCGGGACAGGGGGCCTCAGCCTATGGCTACACCTTC. It yields the protein CASSPGQGASAYGYTF.

The chain joins TRBV5-1 to TRBJ1-2, with no clear D. V was pared by 4 bases and J by 2 bases, with 12 bases between. Germline CDR1 reads SGHRS; CDR2 reads YFSETQ. The CDR3 consists of 14 residues. This chain's CDR3 is CASSPGGENYGYTF. CDR3 DNA sequence: TGCGCCAGCAGCCCCGGTGGCGAGAACTATGGCTACACCTTC.

CDR3 DNA sequence: TGCAGCGTTGGAACAGACCACGAGCAGTACTTC. This gives the protein CSVGTDHEQYF. The chain uses TRBV29-1 and TRBJ2-7; D ambiguous. The germline V gene has CDR1 SQVTM and CDR2 ANQGSEA. CDR3 size: 11 residues. V was pared by 4 bases and J by 5 bases, with 9 bases between.

V and J are TRBV7-3 and TRBJ1-1; the D is unclear. The germline V and J ends were trimmed by 4 bases and 2 bases, with 14 bases remaining between them. The length of the CDR3 is 15 residues. CDR1 and CDR2 (germline): SGHTA, FQGTGA. CDR3 loop: CASSSDGWNNTEAFF. Here the CDR3 DNA reads TGTGCCAGCAGCTCCGACGGATGGAATAACACTGAAGCTTTCTTT. The whole variable domain, filled in from reference TRBV7-3 and TRBJ1-1, reads GAGVSQTPSNKVTEKGKYVELRCDPISGHTALYWYRQSLGQGPEFLIYFQGTGAADDSGLPNDRFFAVRPEGSVSTLKIQRTERGDSAVYLCASSSDGWNNTEAFFGQGTRLTVV.

The chain links TRBV5-1 to TRBJ1-5; D not certain. CDR1 and CDR2 from the germline V gene are SGHRS and YFSETQ. CDR3 length: 15 residues. The germline V and J ends were trimmed by 1 base and 0 bases, with 8 bases remaining between them. CDR3 in amino acids: CASSLLGISNQPQHF. As DNA, the CDR3 is TGCGCCAGCAGCTTGTTAGGGATTAGCAATCAGCCCCAGCATTTT. The full variable domain, in which reference TRBV5-1 and TRBJ1-5 provide the parts outside the CDR3, is KAGVTQTPRYLIKTRGQQVTLSCSPISGHRSVSWYQQTPGQGLQFLFEYFSETQRNKGNFPGRFSGRQFSNSRSEMNVSTLELGDSALYLCASSLLGISNQPQHFGDGTRLSIL.

This chain links TRBV12-3 or TRBV12-4 with TRBJ1-2; D not resolved. CDR3 length: 13 residues. V gave up 3 bases and J gave up 6 bases, with 11 bases separating them. CDR3 sequence reads: CASSFGVLDGYTF. DNA of the CDR3: TGTGCCAGCAGTTTTGGTGTTTTGGATGGCTACACCTTC.